This TCR beta chain was sequenced for a study of T cell responses to AZD1222 COVID-19 vaccine. The assay was immunoSEQ multiplex PCR, and TCRdb's table has in-frame clones only and misses some. Among about 81,000 clones listed, 75% to 95% were seen once. In its sample, this clone was seen once. Its antigen is unknown. Trimming pared 2 bases from V and 8 bases from J, leaving 12 bases between. CDR1 and CDR2 from the germline V gene are MDHEN and SYDVKM. This CDR3 contains 13 residues. Notes on the study in general: Sampling that yielded the repertoires occurred only after the peak T cell response. Clonal diversity may have been underestimated, and the donors were mostly white British, with more females than males. Vaccine-associated CD4 TCRs ranged over spike, dominating at 160-218 and 743-854. Per reports, nearly half of all spike-specific TCRs target regions that are unmutated in variants.

The sequence derives from an adult who received the AZD1222 COVID-19 vaccine. The chain uses TRBV28 and TRBJ1-2; perhaps TRBD1 as D (5 bases). The material sequenced was peripheral blood, taken 28 days after the second AZD1222 dose. CDR3 DNA sequence: TGTGCCAGCAGTTTAGTGGGGGGGTACGGCTACACCTTC. This codes for CASSLVGGYGYTF.